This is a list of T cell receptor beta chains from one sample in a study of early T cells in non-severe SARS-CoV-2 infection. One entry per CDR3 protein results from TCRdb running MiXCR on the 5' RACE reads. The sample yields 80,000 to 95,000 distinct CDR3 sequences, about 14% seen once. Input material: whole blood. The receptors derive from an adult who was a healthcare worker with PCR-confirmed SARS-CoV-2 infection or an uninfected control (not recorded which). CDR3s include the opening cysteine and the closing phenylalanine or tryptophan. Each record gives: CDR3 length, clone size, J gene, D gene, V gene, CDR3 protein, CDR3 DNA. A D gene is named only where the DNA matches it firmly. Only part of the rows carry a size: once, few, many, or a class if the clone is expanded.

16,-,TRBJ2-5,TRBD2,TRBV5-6,CASSSGTSGGLEAQYF,TGTGCCAGCAGCTCTGGGACTAGCGGGGGCCTGGAGGCCCAGTACTTC
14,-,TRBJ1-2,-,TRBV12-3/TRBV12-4,CASTRTGPNYGYTF,TGTGCCAGCACCAGAACGGGACCCAACTATGGCTACACCTTC
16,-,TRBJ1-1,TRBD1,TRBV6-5,CASTLGQATMNTEAFF,TGTGCCAGCACCTTGGGACAGGCGACTATGAACACTGAAGCTTTCTTT
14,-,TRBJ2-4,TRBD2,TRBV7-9,CASSLTSGGDIQYF,TGTGCCAGCAGCTTAACTAGCGGGGGCGACATTCAGTACTTC
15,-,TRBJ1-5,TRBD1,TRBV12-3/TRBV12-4,CASSSGTGANQPQHF,TGTGCCAGCAGTTCTGGGACAGGGGCAAATCAGCCCCAGCATTTT
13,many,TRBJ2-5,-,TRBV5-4,CAAGASGARAQYF,TGTGCCGCCGGGGCTAGTGGGGCTAGGGCCCAGTACTTC
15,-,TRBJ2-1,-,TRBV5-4,CASSPRGASYNEQFF,TGTGCCAGCAGCCCGCGAGGGGCGTCCTACAATGAGCAGTTCTTC
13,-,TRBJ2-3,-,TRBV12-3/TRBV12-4,CASSLSQGDTQYF,TGTGCCAGCAGTTTAAGCCAGGGCGATACGCAGTATTTT
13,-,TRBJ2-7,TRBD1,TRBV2,CASRDRDYYEQYF,TGTGCCAGTCGGGACAGAGACTACTACGAGCAGTACTTC
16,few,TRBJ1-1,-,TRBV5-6,CASSLQGIGQNTEAFF,TGTGCCAGCAGCCTTCAGGGGATTGGGCAGAACACTGAAGCTTTCTTT
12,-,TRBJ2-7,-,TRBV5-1,CASSFGGTEQYF,TGCGCCAGCAGCTTCGGAGGCACCGAGCAGTACTTC
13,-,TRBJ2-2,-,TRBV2,CASRGIQGGELFF,TGTGCCAGCAGGGGGATACAAGGCGGGGAGCTGTTTTTT
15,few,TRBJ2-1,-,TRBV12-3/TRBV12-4,CASSTRATRGNEQFF,TGTGCCAGCAGCACCCGGGCCACTCGGGGGAATGAGCAGTTCTTC
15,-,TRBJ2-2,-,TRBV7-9,CASSPIGADHGELFF,TGTGCCAGCAGCCCAATCGGGGCAGATCACGGGGAGCTGTTTTTT
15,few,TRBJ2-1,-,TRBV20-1,CSARVSTSRGNEQFF,TGCAGTGCTAGAGTTTCGACCTCGAGGGGAAATGAGCAGTTCTTC